This record looks at one T cell receptor beta chain sequence and its context. The sample belongs to a study of OX40 agonist ivuxolimab in advanced cancers. Study summary: The dose of intravenous ivuxolimab that patients received every 2 weeks ranged from 0.01 to 10 mg/kg. Past anti-PD-1, anti-PD-L1 or anti-CTLA-4 therapy was accepted, and 35% to 45% had received some.

Sequencing used immunoSEQ multiplex PCR; TCRdb keeps in-frame clones, though not all of them. In the table there are about 38,000 clones, approximately 82% of which are singletons. Germline CDR1 reads SGHRS; CDR2 reads YFSETQ. The CDR3 extends over 16 amino acids. Trimming cost V 0 bases and J 2 bases; bases outside gene matches: 4. Blood specimens came from baseline, cycle 4 day 1, and cycle 7 day 1. The sequenced sample was CD4+ or CD8+ T cells sorted from blood, obtained in a trial of the OX40 agonist ivuxolimab. The V call is TRBV5-1, the J call TRBJ2-3; 9 bases agree with TRBD2. The sequence was collected from an adult with an advanced solid tumor such as melanoma, head and neck, liver or kidney cancer. The CDR3 bases are TGCGCCAGCAGCTTGGAGCTAGCGGGGCCCACAGATACGCAGTATTTT. It translates to CASSLELAGPTDTQYF.